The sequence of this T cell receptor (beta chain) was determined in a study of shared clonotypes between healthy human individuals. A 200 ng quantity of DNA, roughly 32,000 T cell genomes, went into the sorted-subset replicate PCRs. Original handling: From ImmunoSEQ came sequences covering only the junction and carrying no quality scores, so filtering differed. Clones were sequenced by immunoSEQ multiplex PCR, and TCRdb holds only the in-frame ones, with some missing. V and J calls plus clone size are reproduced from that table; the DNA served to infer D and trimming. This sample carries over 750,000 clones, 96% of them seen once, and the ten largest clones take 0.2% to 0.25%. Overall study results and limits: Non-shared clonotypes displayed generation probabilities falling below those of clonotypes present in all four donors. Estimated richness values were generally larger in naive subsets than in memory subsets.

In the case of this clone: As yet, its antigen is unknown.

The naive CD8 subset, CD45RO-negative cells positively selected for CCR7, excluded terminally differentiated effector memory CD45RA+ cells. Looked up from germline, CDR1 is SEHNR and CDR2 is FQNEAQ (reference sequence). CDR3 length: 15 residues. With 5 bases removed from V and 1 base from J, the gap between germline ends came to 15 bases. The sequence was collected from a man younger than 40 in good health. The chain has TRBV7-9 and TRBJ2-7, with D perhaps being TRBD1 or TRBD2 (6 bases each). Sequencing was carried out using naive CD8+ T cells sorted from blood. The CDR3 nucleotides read TGTGCCAGCAGCGCATGGGGGGCTGGTTCCTACGAGCAGTACTTC. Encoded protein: CASSAWGAGSYEQYF.